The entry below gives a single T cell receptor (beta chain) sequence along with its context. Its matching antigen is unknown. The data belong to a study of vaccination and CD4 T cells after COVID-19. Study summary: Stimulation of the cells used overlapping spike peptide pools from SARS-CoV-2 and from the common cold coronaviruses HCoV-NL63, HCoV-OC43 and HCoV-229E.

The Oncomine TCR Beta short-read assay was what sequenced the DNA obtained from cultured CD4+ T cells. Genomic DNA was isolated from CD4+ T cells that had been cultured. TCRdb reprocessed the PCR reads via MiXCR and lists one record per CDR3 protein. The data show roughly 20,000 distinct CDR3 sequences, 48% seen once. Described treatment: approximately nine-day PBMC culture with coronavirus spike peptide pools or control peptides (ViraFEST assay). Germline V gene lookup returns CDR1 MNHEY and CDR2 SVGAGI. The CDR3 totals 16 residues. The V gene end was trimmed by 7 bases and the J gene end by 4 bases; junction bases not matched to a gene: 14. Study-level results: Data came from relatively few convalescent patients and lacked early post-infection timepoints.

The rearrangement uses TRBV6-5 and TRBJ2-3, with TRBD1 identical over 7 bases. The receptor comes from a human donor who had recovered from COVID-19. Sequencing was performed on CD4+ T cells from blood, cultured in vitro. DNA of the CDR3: TGTGCCAGCACGTTACAGGGGAGCCTCGGTGCAGATACGCAGTATTTT. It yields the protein CASTLQGSLGADTQYF.